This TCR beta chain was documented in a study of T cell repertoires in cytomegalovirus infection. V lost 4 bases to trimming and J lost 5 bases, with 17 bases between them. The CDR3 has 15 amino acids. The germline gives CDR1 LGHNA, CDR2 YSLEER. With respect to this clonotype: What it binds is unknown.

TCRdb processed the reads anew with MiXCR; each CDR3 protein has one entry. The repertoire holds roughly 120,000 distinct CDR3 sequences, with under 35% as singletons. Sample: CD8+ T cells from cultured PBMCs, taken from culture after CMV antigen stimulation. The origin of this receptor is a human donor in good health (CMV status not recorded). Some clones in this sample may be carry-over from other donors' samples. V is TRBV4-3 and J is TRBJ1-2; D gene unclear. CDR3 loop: CASSLTAGFEYGYTF. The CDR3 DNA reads TGCGCCAGCAGCCTGACCGCGGGGTTTGAGTATGGCTACACCTTC.